This is a list of T cell receptor beta chains from one sample in a study of blood T cell repertoires in COVID-19. The method was immunoSEQ multiplex PCR; TCRdb's version includes in-frame clones alone and lacks a portion of them. The top ten hold under 15% of the sample, which has over 250,000 clones, around 88% seen once. Sequencing was done on a sample of peripheral blood. The receptors stem from a woman in her seventies with COVID-19, enrolled during active disease. The CDR3 runs from the conserved cysteine through the conserved F or W. A D gene is named only where the DNA matches it firmly. The size of a clone is reported for some rows only, either as once, few or many, or as a class for expanded clones.

>NA|TRBV7-2|TRBJ1-2|NA
TGTGCCAGCAGCTCCCAACAGGGAAACTATGGCTACACCTTC
CASSSQQGNYGYTF
>few|TRBV6-5|TRBJ1-2|TRBD1
TGTGCCAGCAGACGGGACAGCTATGGCTACACCTTC
CASRRDSYGYTF
>many|TRBV5-6|TRBJ1-2|TRBD1
TGTGCCAGCAGCTCCGGGACAGGGTCCTATGGCTACACCTTC
CASSSGTGSYGYTF
>once|TRBV7-2|TRBJ1-3|TRBD1
TGTGCCAGCAGCCCTAGGGGACAGGGTGGCCCAGCGTCTGGAAACACCATATATTTT
CASSPRGQGGPASGNTIYF
>once|TRBV28|TRBJ1-2|NA
TGTGCCAGCAGTTTAATCGAGGTTGGCTACACCTTC
CASSLIEVGYTF
>once|TRBV7-2|TRBJ2-1|NA
TGTGCCAGCAGCGCAACAGGGACTATGCGTGGCAATGAGCAGTTCTTC
CASSATGTMRGNEQFF
>once|TRBV19|TRBJ2-3|NA
TGTGCCACTAGGGACCGAGGGCACACAGATACGCAGTATTTT
CATRDRGHTDTQYF
>NA|TRBV9|TRBJ2-5|NA
TGTGCCAGCAGCGAGCCCTTGGCGGGGGCGGAGACCCAGTACTTC
CASSEPLAGAETQYF
>NA|TRBV10-2|TRBJ2-2|TRBD1
TGCGCCAGCAGGAGCGGGACAGGGGGCACCGGGGAGCTGTTTTTT
CASRSGTGGTGELFF
>NA|TRBV6-5|TRBJ2-1|TRBD1
TGTGCCAGCAGCCCGGACAGGGTCGGTCCCAATGAGCAGTTCTTC
CASSPDRVGPNEQFF
>NA|TRBV5-4|TRBJ2-5|TRBD2
TGTGCCAGCAGCTTGCCTTTACTAGCGGGGGGCCAAGAGACCCAGTACTTC
CASSLPLLAGGQETQYF
>NA|TRBV10-2|TRBJ1-2|NA
TGCGCCAGCAGTGATAGAGGACACCCTAACTATGGCTACACCTTC
CASSDRGHPNYGYTF
>once|TRBV12-3/TRBV12-4|TRBJ1-5|NA
TGTGCCAGCAGTTTAGGGGGGGATCAGCCCCAGCATTTT
CASSLGGDQPQHF
>NA|TRBV28|TRBJ1-1|TRBD1
TGTGCCAGCAGTCCGCAGGGGGCTATAACTGAAGCTTTCTTT
CASSPQGAITEAFF
>few|TRBV28|TRBJ1-6|NA
TGTGCCAGCAGTTTGAACTACGCCTATAATTCACCCCTCCACTTT
CASSLNYAYNSPLHF
>NA|TRBV24-1|TRBJ2-5|TRBD1
TGTGCCACCAGTGAGATACAGGGGCACGGGGAGACCCAGTACTTC
CATSEIQGHGETQYF
>NA|TRBV14|TRBJ2-2|TRBD1
TGTGCCAGCAGCCTATCACAGGGGGCGAACACCGGGGAGCTGTTTTTT
CASSLSQGANTGELFF
>once|TRBV12-5|TRBJ2-7|NA
TGTGCTAGTGGTTCCGAACAGGGGAGGAGCTCCTACGAGCAGTACTTC
CASGSEQGRSSYEQYF
>NA|TRBV21-1|TRBJ2-7|NA
TGTGCCAGCAGCAAAAAGCTGAGGCAGGGGGGACCCTACGAGCAGTACTTC
CASSKKLRQGGPYEQYF
>NA|TRBV27|TRBJ2-1|NA
TGTGCCAGCAGTCTCTCAGGGGGGAGCTCCTACAATGAGCAGTTCTTC
CASSLSGGSSYNEQFF
>NA|TRBV28|TRBJ2-7|NA
TGTGCCAGCAGTTTAGGGGCAGGGAGGTACGAGCAGTACTTC
CASSLGAGRYEQYF
>NA|TRBV6-2/TRBV6-3|TRBJ1-1|NA
TGTGCCAGCAGTTACGAACGGGGTATGAACACTGAAGCTTTCTTT
CASSYERGMNTEAFF
>NA|TRBV30|TRBJ2-5|TRBD2
TGTGCCTGGAGGCGGGGACTAGGGACATTCGAGACCCAGTACTTC
CAWRRGLGTFETQYF
>NA|TRBV19|TRBJ2-1|TRBD2
TGTGCCAGTAGTATAGGGGGACTAGCGGGGGGGCCCCCTAATGAGCAGTTCTTC
CASSIGGLAGGPPNEQFF
>NA|TRBV13|TRBJ2-3|NA
TGTGCCACCACGATGAGGGATACGCAGTATTTT
CATTMRDTQYF
>NA|TRBV5-6|TRBJ2-7|NA
TGTGCCAGCAGCTTGGGGACAGTAGCCTACGAGCAGTACTTC
CASSLGTVAYEQYF
>few|TRBV28|TRBJ2-3|NA
TGTGCCAGCAGTCCAGCGGGCCACCCCACAGATACGCAGTATTTT
CASSPAGHPTDTQYF
>NA|TRBV28|TRBJ1-4|NA
TGTGCCAGCAGTTTAAGAACCATGCGGGAAAAACTGTTTTTT
CASSLRTMREKLFF
>NA|TRBV24-1|TRBJ1-1|NA
TGTGCCACCAGGGACTACCGGGACACTGAAGCTTTCTTT
CATRDYRDTEAFF
>NA|TRBV27|TRBJ2-7|TRBD1
TGTGCCAGCAGTTTATCATGGGACAGAACCTACGAGCAGTACTTC
CASSLSWDRTYEQYF
>NA|TRBV19|TRBJ2-2|NA
TGTGCCAGTAGTATAGCCCCCAGGAACACCGGGGAGCTGTTTTTT
CASSIAPRNTGELFF
>NA|TRBV4-2|TRBJ2-2|TRBD1
TGTGCCAGCAGCCAAGGGACAGGGAAGCCCCCCGGGGAGCTGTTTTTT
CASSQGTGKPPGELFF
>NA|TRBV28|TRBJ1-6|NA
TGTGCCAGCAGTTTAACGGTATTACGTTCACCCCTCCACTTT
CASSLTVLRSPLHF
>NA|TRBV5-4|TRBJ2-3|TRBD2
TGTGCCAGCAGCTTGGATCAAGCGGGGAGGCAGTATTTT
CASSLDQAGRQYF
>NA|TRBV3-1/TRBV3-2|TRBJ1-1|NA
TGTGCCAGCAGGACACAGAACACTGAAGCTTTCTTT
CASRTQNTEAFF
>NA|TRBV5-1|TRBJ1-4|NA
TGCGCCAGCAGTCTAGTCCCGAGGGAAAAACTGTTTTTT
CASSLVPREKLFF
>once|TRBV29-1|TRBJ2-2|NA
TGCAGCGCTACAACAGGGTCGCCCGGGGAGCTGTTTTTT
CSATTGSPGELFF
>NA|TRBV6-5|TRBJ1-4|TRBD1
TGTGCCAGCAGTCCCCCCGGGACAGGGTCCGAAAAACTGTTTTTT
CASSPPGTGSEKLFF
>NA|TRBV5-1|TRBJ2-1|TRBD2
TGCGCCAGCAGCTCCGGACTAGCGGGGAACAATGAGCAGTTCTTC
CASSSGLAGNNEQFF
>many|TRBV30|TRBJ1-6|TRBD1
TGTGCCTGGAGTGATTACTCGACAGGGAATTCACCCCTCCACTTT
CAWSDYSTGNSPLHF
>once|TRBV19|TRBJ1-5|NA
TGTGCCAGTAGTATGACTGGGGGGGGCAATCAGCCCCAGCATTTT
CASSMTGGGNQPQHF